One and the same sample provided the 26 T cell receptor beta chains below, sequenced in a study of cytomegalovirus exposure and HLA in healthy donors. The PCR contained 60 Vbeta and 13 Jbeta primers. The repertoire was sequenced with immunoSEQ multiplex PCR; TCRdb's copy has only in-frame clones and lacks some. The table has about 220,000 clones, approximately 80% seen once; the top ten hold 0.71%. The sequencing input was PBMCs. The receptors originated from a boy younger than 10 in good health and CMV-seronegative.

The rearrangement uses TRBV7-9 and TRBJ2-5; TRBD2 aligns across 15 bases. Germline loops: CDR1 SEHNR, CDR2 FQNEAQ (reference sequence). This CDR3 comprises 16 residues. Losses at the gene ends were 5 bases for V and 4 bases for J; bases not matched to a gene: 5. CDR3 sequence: CASSRTSGGEIETQYF. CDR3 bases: TGTGCCAGCAGCCGGACTAGCGGGGGGGAAATAGAGACCCAGTACTTC.

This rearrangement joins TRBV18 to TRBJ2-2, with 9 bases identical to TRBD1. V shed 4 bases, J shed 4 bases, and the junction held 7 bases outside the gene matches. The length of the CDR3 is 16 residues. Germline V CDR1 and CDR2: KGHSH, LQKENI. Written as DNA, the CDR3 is TGTGCCAGCTCACGACGGACAGGGGAGGGCACCGGGGAGCTGTTTTTT. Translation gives CASSRRTGEGTGELFF.

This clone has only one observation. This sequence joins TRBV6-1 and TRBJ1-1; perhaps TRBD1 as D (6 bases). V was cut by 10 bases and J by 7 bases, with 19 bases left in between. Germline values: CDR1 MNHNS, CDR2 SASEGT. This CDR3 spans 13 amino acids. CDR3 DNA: TGTGCCATCAAACCGACAGGTCGTAGTGAAGCTTTCTTT. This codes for CAIKPTGRSEAFF.

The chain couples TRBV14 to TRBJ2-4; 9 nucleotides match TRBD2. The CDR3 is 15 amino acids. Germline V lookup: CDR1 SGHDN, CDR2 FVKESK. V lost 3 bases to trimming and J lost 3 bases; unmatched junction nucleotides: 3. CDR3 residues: CASSQTSGNKNIQYF. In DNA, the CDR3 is TGTGCCAGCAGCCAGACTAGCGGTAACAAAAACATTCAGTACTTC.

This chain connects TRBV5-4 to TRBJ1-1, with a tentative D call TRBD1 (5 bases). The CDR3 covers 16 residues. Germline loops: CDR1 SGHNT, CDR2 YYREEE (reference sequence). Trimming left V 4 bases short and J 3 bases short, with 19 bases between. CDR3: CASSRINGGKDTEAFF. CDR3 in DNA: TGTGCCAGCAGCCGGATCAATGGGGGGAAGGACACTGAAGCTTTCTTT.

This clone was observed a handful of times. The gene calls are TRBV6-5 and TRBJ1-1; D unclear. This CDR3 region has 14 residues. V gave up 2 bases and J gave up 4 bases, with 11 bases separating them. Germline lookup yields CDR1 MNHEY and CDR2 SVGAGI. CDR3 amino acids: CASSYGTEITEAFF. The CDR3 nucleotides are TGTGCCAGCAGTTACGGTACAGAAATCACTGAAGCTTTCTTT.

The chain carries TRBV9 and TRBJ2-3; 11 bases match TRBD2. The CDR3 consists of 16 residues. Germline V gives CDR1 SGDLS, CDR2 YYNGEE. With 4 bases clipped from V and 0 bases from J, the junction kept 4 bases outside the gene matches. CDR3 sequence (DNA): TGTGCCAGCAGCCCCCGACTAGCGGGAAGCACAGATACGCAGTATTTT. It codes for CASSPRLAGSTDTQYF.

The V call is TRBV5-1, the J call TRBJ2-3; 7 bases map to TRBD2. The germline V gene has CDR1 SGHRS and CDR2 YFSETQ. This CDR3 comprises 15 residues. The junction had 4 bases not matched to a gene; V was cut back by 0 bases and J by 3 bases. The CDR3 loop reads CASSLDTSETDTQYF. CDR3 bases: TGCGCCAGCAGCTTGGATACTAGCGAAACAGATACGCAGTATTTT.

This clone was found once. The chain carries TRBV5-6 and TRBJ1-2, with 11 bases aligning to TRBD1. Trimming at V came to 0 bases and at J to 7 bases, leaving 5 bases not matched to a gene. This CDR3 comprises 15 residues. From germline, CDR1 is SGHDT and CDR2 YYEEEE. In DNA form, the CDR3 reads TGTGCCAGCAGCTTGGGGACAGGGGGCCAGGGTGGCTACACCTTC. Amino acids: CASSLGTGGQGGYTF.

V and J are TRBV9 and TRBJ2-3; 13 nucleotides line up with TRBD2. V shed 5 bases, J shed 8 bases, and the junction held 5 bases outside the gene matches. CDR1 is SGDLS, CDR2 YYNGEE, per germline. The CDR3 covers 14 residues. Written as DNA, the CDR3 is TGTGCCAGCAGTACTAGCGGGGGGGCCGGTACGCAGTATTTT. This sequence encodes CASSTSGGAGTQYF.

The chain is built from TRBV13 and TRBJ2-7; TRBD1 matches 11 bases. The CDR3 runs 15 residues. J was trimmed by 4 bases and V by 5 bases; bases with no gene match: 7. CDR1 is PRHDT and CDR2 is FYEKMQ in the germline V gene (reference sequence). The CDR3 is CASSTPGQGGYEQYF. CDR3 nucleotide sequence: TGTGCCAGCAGCACGCCGGGACAGGGGGGTTACGAGCAGTACTTC. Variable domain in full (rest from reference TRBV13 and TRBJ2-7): AAGVIQSPRHLIKEKRETATLKCYPIPRHDTVYWYQQGPGQDPQFLISFYEKMQSDKGSIPDRFSAQQFSDYHSELNMSSLELGDSALYFCASSTPGQGGYEQYFGPGTRLTVT.

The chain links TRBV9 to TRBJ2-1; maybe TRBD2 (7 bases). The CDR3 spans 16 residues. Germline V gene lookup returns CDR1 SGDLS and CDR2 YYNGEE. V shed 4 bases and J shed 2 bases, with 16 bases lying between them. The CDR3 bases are TGTGCCAGCAGCTTCGGGGGGCCTAGTCCCTACAATGAGCAGTTCTTC. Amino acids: CASSFGGPSPYNEQFF. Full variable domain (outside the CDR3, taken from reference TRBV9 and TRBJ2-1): DSGVTQTPKHLITATGQRVTLRCSPRSGDLSVYWYQQSLDQGLQFLIQYYNGEERAKGNILERFSAQQFPDLHSELNLSSLELGDSALYFCASSFGGPSPYNEQFFGPGTRLTVL.

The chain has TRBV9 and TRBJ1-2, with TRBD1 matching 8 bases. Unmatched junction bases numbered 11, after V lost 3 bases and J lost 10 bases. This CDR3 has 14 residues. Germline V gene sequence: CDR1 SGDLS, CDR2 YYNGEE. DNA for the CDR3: TGTGCCAGCAGCGCACCAACGTACAGGGGGACCTACACCTTC. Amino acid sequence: CASSAPTYRGTYTF.

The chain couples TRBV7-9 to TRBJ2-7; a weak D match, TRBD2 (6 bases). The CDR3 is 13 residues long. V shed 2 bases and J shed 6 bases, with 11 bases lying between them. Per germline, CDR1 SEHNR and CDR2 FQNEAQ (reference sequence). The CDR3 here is CASSLRTKVEQYF. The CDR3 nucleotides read TGTGCCAGCAGCTTAAGGACTAAAGTCGAGCAGTACTTC. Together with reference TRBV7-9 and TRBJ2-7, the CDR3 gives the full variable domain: DTGVSQNPRHKITKRGQNVTFRCDPISEHNRLYWYRQTLGQGPEFLTYFQNEAQLEKSRLLSDRFSAERPKGSFSTLEIQRTEQGDSAMYLCASSLRTKVEQYFGPGTRLTVT.

The DNA of the CDR3 is TGTGCCAGCAGTTACCTGGGAGGCACTGAAGCTTTCTTT. As protein: CASSYLGGTEAFF. The chain joins TRBV6-6 to TRBJ1-1; no clear D. Germline V lookup: CDR1 MNHNY, CDR2 SVGAGI (reference sequence). The CDR3 runs 13 residues. The V end was cut by 2 bases, the J end by 4 bases, with 8 bases between.

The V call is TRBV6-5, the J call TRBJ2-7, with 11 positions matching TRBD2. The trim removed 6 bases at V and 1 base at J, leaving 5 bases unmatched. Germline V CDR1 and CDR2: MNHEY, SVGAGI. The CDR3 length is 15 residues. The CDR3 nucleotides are TGTGCCAGCAGATATGGGACTAGCGGTTCCTACGAGCAGTACTTC. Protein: CASRYGTSGSYEQYF.

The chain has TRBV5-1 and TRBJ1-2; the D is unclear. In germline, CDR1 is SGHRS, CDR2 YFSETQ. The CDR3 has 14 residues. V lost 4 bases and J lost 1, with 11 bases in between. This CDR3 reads CASSPRLVNYGYTF. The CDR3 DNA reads TGCGCCAGCAGCCCCAGACTGGTTAACTATGGCTACACCTTC.

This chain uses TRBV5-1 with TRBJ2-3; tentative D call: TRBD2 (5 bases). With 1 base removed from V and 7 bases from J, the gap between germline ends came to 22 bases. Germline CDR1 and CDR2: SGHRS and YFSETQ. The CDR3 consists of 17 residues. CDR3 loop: CASSLFRGRDGGYTQYF. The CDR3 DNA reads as TGCGCCAGCAGCTTGTTTCGAGGGCGCGACGGAGGCTATACGCAGTATTTT.

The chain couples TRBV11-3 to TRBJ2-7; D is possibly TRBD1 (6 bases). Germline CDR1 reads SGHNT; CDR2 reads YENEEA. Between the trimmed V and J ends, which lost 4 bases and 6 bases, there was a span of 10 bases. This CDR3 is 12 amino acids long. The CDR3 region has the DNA TGTGCCAGCAGCTCGACAGGCTCCGAGCAGTACTTC. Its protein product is CASSSTGSEQYF.

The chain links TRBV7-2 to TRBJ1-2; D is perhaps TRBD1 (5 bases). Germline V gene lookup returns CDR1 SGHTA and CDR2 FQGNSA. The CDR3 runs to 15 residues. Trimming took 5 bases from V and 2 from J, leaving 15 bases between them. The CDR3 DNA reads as TGTGCCAGCAGCATAGACGGGGGTTCCAACTATGGCTACACCTTC. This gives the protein CASSIDGGSNYGYTF.

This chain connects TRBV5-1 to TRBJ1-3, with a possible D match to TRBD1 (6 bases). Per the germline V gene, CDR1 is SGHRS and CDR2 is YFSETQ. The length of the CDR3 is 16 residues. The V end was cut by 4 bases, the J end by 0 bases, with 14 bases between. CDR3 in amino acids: CASSPDRPSSGNTIYF. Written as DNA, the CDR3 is TGCGCCAGCAGCCCGGACAGACCAAGCTCTGGAAACACCATATATTTT.

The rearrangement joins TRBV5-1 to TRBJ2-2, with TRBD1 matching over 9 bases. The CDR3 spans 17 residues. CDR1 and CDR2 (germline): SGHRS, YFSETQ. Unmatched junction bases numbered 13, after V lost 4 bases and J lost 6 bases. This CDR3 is CASSLGTGTGISGELFF. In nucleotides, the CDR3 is TGCGCCAGCAGCCTGGGTACCGGGACAGGGATCTCCGGGGAGCTGTTTTTT. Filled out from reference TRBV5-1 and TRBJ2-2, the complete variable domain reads KAGVTQTPRYLIKTRGQQVTLSCSPISGHRSVSWYQQTPGQGLQFLFEYFSETQRNKGNFPGRFSGRQFSNSRSEMNVSTLELGDSALYLCASSLGTGTGISGELFFGEGSRLTVL.

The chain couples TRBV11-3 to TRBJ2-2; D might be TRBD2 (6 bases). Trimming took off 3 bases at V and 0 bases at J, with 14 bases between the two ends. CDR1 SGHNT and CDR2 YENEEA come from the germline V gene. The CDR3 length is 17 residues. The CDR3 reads CASSFSGTWANTGELFF. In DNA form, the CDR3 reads TGTGCCAGCAGCTTTAGCGGAACTTGGGCGAACACCGGGGAGCTGTTTTTT.

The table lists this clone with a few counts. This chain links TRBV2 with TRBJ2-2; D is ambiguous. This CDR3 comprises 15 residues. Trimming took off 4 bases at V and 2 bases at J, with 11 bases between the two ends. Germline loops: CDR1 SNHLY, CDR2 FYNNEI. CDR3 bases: TGTGCCAGCAGTGTTACCCAGGCTAACACCGGGGAGCTGTTTTTT. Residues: CASSVTQANTGELFF.

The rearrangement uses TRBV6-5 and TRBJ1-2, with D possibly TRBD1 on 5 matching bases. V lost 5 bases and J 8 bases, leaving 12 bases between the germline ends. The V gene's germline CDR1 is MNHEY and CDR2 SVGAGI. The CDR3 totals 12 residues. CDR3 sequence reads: CASSGQGGGYTF. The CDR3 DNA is TGTGCCAGCAGTGGGCAGGGAGGAGGCTACACCTTC.

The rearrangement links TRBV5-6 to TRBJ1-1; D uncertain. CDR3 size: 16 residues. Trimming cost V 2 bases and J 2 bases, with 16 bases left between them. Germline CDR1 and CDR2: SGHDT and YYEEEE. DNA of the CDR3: TGTGCCAGCAGCTTTGGAGGATCTGCGGTAAACACTGAAGCTTTCTTT. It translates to CASSFGGSAVNTEAFF.